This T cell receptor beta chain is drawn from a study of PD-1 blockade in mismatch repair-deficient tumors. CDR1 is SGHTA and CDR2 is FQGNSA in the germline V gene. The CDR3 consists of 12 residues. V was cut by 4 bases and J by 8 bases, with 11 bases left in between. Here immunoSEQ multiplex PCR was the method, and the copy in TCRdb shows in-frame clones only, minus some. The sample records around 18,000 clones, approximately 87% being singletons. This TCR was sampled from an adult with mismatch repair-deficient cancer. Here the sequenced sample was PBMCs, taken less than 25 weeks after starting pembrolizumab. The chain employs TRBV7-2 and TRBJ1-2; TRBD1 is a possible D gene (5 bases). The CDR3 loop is CASSYGQGGYTF. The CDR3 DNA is TGTGCCAGCAGCTACGGTCAGGGCGGCTACACCTTC.